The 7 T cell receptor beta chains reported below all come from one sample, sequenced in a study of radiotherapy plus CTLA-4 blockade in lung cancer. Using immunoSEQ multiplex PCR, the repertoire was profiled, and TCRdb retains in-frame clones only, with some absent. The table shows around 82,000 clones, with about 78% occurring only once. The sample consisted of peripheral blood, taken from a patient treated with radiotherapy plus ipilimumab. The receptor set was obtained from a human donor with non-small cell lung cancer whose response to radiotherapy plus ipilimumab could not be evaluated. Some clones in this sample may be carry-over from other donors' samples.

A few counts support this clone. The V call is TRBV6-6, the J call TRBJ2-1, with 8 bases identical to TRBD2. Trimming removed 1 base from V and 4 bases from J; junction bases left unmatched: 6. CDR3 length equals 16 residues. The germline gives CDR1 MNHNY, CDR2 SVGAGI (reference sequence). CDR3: CASSYWGGGQYNEQFF. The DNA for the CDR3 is TGTGCCAGCAGTTACTGGGGCGGGGGGCAGTACAATGAGCAGTTCTTC.

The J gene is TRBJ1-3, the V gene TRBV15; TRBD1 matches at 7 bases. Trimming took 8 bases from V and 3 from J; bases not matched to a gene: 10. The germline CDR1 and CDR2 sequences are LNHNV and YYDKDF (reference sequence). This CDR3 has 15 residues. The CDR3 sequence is CATGETGSSGNTIYF. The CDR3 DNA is TGTGCCACCGGGGAGACAGGGTCGAGTGGAAACACCATATATTTT.

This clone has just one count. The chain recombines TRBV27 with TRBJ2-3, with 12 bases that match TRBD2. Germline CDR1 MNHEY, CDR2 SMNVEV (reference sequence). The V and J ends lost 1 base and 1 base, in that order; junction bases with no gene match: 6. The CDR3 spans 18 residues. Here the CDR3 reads CASSLWASGGAGTDTQYF. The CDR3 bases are TGTGCCAGCAGTTTATGGGCTAGCGGGGGGGCCGGCACAGATACGCAGTATTTT.

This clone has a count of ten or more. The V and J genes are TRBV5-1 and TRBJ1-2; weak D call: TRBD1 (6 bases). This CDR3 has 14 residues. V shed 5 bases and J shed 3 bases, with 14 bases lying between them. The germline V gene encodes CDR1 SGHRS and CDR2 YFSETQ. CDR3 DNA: TGCGCCAGCAGGTGGGACAAAGGGGACTATGGCTACACCTTC. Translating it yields CASRWDKGDYGYTF. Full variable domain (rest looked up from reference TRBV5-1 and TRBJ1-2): KAGVTQTPRYLIKTRGQQVTLSCSPISGHRSVSWYQQTPGQGLQFLFEYFSETQRNKGNFPGRFSGRQFSNSRSEMNVSTLELGDSALYLCASRWDKGDYGYTFGSGTRLTVV.

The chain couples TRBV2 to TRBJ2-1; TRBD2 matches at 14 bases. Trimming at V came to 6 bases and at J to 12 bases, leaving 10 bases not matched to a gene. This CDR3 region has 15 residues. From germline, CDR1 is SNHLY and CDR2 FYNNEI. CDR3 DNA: TGTGCCAGCAGCGAGACTAGCGGGGGGGCCGGTGTGCAGTTCTTC. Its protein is CASSETSGGAGVQFF.

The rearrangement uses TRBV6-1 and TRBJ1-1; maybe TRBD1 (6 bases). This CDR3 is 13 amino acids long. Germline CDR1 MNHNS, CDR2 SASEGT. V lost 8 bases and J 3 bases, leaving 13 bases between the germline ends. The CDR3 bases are TGTGCCAGCGGTACAGGGTTGCACACTGAAGCTTTCTTT. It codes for CASGTGLHTEAFF.

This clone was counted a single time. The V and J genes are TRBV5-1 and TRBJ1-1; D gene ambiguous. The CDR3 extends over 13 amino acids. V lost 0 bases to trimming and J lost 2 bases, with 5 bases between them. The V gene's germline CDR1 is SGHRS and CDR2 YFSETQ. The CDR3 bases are TGCGCCAGCAGCTTGGCGGTTAACACTGAAGCTTTCTTT. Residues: CASSLAVNTEAFF.